This entry lists 27 T cell receptor beta chains sequenced from one sample in a study of post-analysis software for immune sequencing data (dated by TCRdb to the mid-2010s). Paper-wide results and their limitations: Patients showed significantly higher frequencies than controls for about 5 TRBV segments, among them TRBV5-6, TRBV5-1 and TRBV20-1.

For these TCRs, the target antigens are not known. Libraries were constructed by PCR. Sequenced on an Illumina HiSeq 2500. To reduce PCR and sequencing biases, unique molecular identifiers were built into the TCR beta cDNA libraries. TCRdb reprocessed the public reads (quality trimming at Q25 with fastp, clone calling with MiXCR) and kept in-frame beta chains. Duplicate CDR3 protein sequences are folded into a single record with the most common DNA and genes. Recorded for this sample are 500,000 to 600,000 distinct CDR3 sequences; roughly two fifths of them occurred a single time. The ten largest clones take up around 1.7% of the sample. The sequenced sample consisted of blood. All receptors come from a girl aged 5-17 years with multiple sclerosis.

This chain links TRBV5-1 with TRBJ2-3, with D possibly matching TRBD1 (6 bases). The V gene's germline CDR1 is SGHRS and CDR2 YFSETQ. V gave up 5 bases and J gave up 2 bases, with 12 bases separating them. The CDR3 runs 14 residues. The CDR3 is CASRGAAYTDTQYF. DNA of the CDR3: TGCGCCAGCAGGGGGGCGGCCTACACAGATACGCAGTATTTT.

The chain joins TRBV7-9 to TRBJ2-4; 10 bases align to TRBD1. V shed 5 bases, J shed 6 bases, and the junction held 7 bases outside the gene matches. Germline CDR1 reads SEHNR; CDR2 reads FQNEAQ (reference sequence). The CDR3 totals 15 residues. Here the CDR3 DNA reads TGTGCCAGCAGCCCGACAGGGGGCCGGAGAAACATTCAGTACTTC. Its protein is CASSPTGGRRNIQYF.

Notes on this clonotype: The junction does not match germline at one end; this may be a read error. This chain links TRBV28 with TRBJ1-2, with a weak D call TRBD1 (5 bases). Per the germline V gene, CDR1 is MDHEN and CDR2 is SYDVKM. This CDR3 contains 16 residues. For the CDR3, the DNA is TGTGCCAGCAGTTTAATGGGGCAGGGCCCTAACTATGACTACACCTTC. This translates into CASSLMGQGPNYDYTF.

The gene calls are TRBV6-1 and TRBJ1-1; a possible D gene is TRBD1 (5 bases). Trimming removed 7 bases at V and 1 base at J, with 13 bases between. This CDR3 comprises 14 residues. The germline CDR1 and CDR2 sequences are MNHNS and SASEGT. Here the CDR3 reads CASTVAGTNTEAFF. CDR3 nucleotides: TGTGCCAGCACCGTCGCAGGGACGAACACTGAAGCTTTCTTT.

The chain combines TRBV4-1 with TRBJ2-4, with a tentative D call TRBD2 (6 bases). The J call may not be correct, given that the DNA end is closer to TRBJ2-7. The CDR3 has 15 amino acids. Germline V gene sequence: CDR1 MGHRA, CDR2 YSYEKL. The CDR3 sequence: CASSQEGGLSYEQYF. The CDR3 nucleotides are TGCGCCAGCAGCCAAGAGGGCGGACTAAGCTACGAGCAGTACTTC.

This clonotype turned up a few times. The chain links TRBV10-1 to TRBJ1-2; D ambiguous. Germline assignment: CDR1 WNHNN and CDR2 SYGVQD (reference sequence). The V gene lost 5 bases and the J gene lost 3 bases, with 10 bases spanning the gap. This CDR3 contains 13 residues. The CDR3 reads CASSFDLDYGYTF. In nucleotides, the CDR3 is TGCGCCAGCAGTTTCGACTTAGACTATGGCTACACCTTC.

This clonotype has a handful of counts. The chain carries TRBV14 and TRBJ2-5; D ambiguous. The V gene's germline CDR1 is SGHDN and CDR2 FVKESK. Trimming took 0 bases from V and 2 from J, leaving 7 bases between them. CDR3 length equals 14 residues. The CDR3 coding sequence is TGTGCCAGCAGCCAAGATCTGAGGCAAGAGACCCAGTACTTC. Residues: CASSQDLRQETQYF.

This sequence joins TRBV10-3 and TRBJ1-1; the match to TRBD1 covers 7 bases. The CDR3 is 13 residues long. Germline loops: CDR1 ENHRY, CDR2 SYGVKD. V lost 9 bases and J lost 3; bases outside the gene matches: 7. The DNA of the CDR3 is TGTGCCATTCGACAGGGTGGTGACACTGAAGCTTTCTTT. Translation: CAIRQGGDTEAFF.

This chain uses TRBV5-1 with TRBJ2-5; TRBD1 matches 7 bases. Germline V lookup: CDR1 SGHRS, CDR2 YFSETQ. V lost 2 bases and J lost 5; bases outside the gene matches: 12. The CDR3 totals 16 residues. The CDR3: CASSLGGGQVLETQYF. The CDR3 coding sequence is TGCGCCAGCAGCTTAGGGGGTGGACAGGTCTTGGAGACCCAGTACTTC.

The chain employs TRBV7-6 and TRBJ2-3; 7 bases are a match to TRBD2. V trimming: 5 bases; J trimming: 0 bases; junction bases outside the gene matches: 11. Germline-derived CDR1 and CDR2 are SGHVS and FNYEAQ. This CDR3 contains 17 residues. This CDR3 is CASSPMERGLSTDTQYF. The CDR3 bases are TGTGCCAGCAGCCCTATGGAGCGGGGCCTTAGCACAGATACGCAGTATTTT.

The chain employs TRBV6-6 and TRBJ2-3, with 14 bases lining up with TRBD2. The junction had 3 bases not matched to a gene; V was cut back by 2 bases and J by 5 bases. The V gene's germline CDR1 is MNHNY and CDR2 SVGAGI (reference sequence). This CDR3 has 16 residues. As DNA, the CDR3 is TGTGCCAGCAGTTACCGACTAGCGGGGGGGCAAGATACGCAGTATTTT. This encodes CASSYRLAGGQDTQYF.

The rearrangement joins TRBV6-6 to TRBJ2-4; D is undetermined. V lost 2 bases and J 5 bases, leaving 7 bases between the germline ends. The CDR3 runs to 13 residues. Germline CDR1 reads MNHNY; CDR2 reads SVGAGI (reference sequence). CDR3 amino acids: CASSYPQENIQYF. CDR3 bases: TGTGCCAGCAGTTACCCCCAGGAAAACATTCAGTACTTC.

Note on this clonotype: At one of its ends the junction is not consistent with the germline gene, which may arise from a read error. This chain uses TRBV7-2 with TRBJ2-1, with a weak D call TRBD2 (5 bases). The germline gives CDR1 SGHTA, CDR2 FQGNSA. The CDR3 has 13 amino acids. CDR3 DNA: TGTGCCAGCAGTTTAGGGTCGGGATATGAGCAGTTCTTC. Amino acid sequence: CASSLGSGYEQFF.

The rearrangement uses TRBV27 and TRBJ2-2; tentative D call: TRBD1 (5 bases). The V gene lost 6 bases and the J gene lost 5 bases, with 13 bases spanning the gap. Germline assignment: CDR1 MNHEY and CDR2 SMNVEV (reference sequence). CDR3 length equals 14 residues. The CDR3 protein is CASRRLPGTGELFF. The CDR3 nucleotides read TGTGCCAGCAGAAGACTCCCAGGGACCGGGGAGCTGTTTTTT.

This clonotype was observed a few times. V gene TRBV29-1 combines with J gene TRBJ2-7; TRBD1 is a possible D gene (6 bases). With 5 bases removed from V and 5 bases from J, the gap between germline ends came to 19 bases. CDR3 length: 14 residues. The germline V gene has CDR1 SQVTM and CDR2 ANQGSEA. The CDR3 here is CSVSRDTYVDEQYF. The DNA of the CDR3 is TGCAGCGTTTCCCGGGACACCTACGTAGACGAGCAGTACTTC.

The chain links TRBV5-1 to TRBJ2-5, with D unclear. The CDR3 is made up of 14 amino acids. Germline V gives CDR1 SGHRS, CDR2 YFSETQ. Trimming left V 3 bases short and J 5 bases short, with 14 bases between. This CDR3 reads CASSSNSWRETQYF. In DNA form, the CDR3 reads TGCGCCAGCAGCTCAAACTCTTGGCGGGAGACCCAGTACTTC.

The chain joins TRBV3-1 to TRBJ1-1, with 8 bases lining up with TRBD1. CDR3 length: 17 residues. Germline V gene lookup returns CDR1 LGHDT and CDR2 YNNKEL (reference sequence). V trimming: 1 base; J trimming: 3 bases; junction bases outside the gene matches: 10. The CDR3 nucleotides are TGTGCCAGCAGCCAAGTAGGGGCCGGGGACAGGTACACTGAAGCTTTCTTT. Translating it yields CASSQVGAGDRYTEAFF.

This clonotype has only a few counts. The chain couples TRBV2 to TRBJ1-1, with TRBD1 matching over 9 bases. CDR3 size: 15 residues. J gave up 7 bases and V 5 bases, and 11 bases lay outside the gene matches. Germline-derived CDR1 and CDR2 are SNHLY and FYNNEI. The CDR3 DNA reads TGTGCCAGCAGTCAACGACCGGGACAGGGATTTGAAGCTTTCTTT. Residues: CASSQRPGQGFEAFF.

Of note for this clonotype: The junction departs from germline at one end; a sequencing error may be responsible. CDR3 nucleotide sequence: TGTGCCAGCAGTAGCCTCGGGACAGGCCGGGGAAATACTGAAGCTTTCTTT. Amino acids: CASSSLGTGRGNTEAFF. The chain combines TRBV19 with TRBJ1-1; 8 bases map to TRBD1. This CDR3 region has 17 residues. Germline assignment: CDR1 LNHDA and CDR2 SQIVND (reference sequence).

The chain is built from TRBV6-6 and TRBJ1-4; 7 nucleotides match TRBD1. Per the germline V gene, CDR1 is MNHNY and CDR2 is SVGAGI (reference sequence). This CDR3 spans 16 amino acids. V gave up 0 bases and J gave up 5 bases; unmatched junction bases: 6. The CDR3 is CASSYSYSGGNEKLFF. CDR3 coding DNA: TGTGCCAGCAGTTACTCGTACTCAGGGGGGAATGAAAAACTGTTTTTT.

This clonotype was seen only a few times. The V gene is TRBV29-1, the J gene TRBJ1-1; no reliable D call. CDR3 length equals 12 residues. V shed 5 bases and J shed 4 bases, with 11 bases lying between them. The germline CDR1 and CDR2 sequences are SQVTM and ANQGSEA. DNA for the CDR3: TGCAGCGTTTCCGACCCCTTCACTGAAGCTTTCTTT. It encodes CSVSDPFTEAFF.

V is TRBV4-1 and J is TRBJ1-2, with D maybe TRBD1 (6 bases). The germline V gene encodes CDR1 MGHRA and CDR2 YSYEKL. Trimming left V 1 base short and J 2 bases short, with 14 bases between. The CDR3 is 16 amino acids. CDR3 nucleotides: TGCGCCAGCAGCCAAGCAAGATCGCAGGGGAACTATGGCTACACCTTC. This sequence encodes CASSQARSQGNYGYTF.

The sample holds a few counts of this clonotype. The chain uses TRBV7-9 and TRBJ2-7; D call uncertain. With 1 base removed from V and 6 bases from J, the gap between germline ends came to 16 bases. The CDR3 has 15 residues. Germline V CDR1 and CDR2: SEHNR, FQNEAQ (reference sequence). CDR3 sequence reads: CASSLGTVMLREQYF. CDR3 sequence (DNA): TGTGCCAGCAGCTTAGGTACAGTAATGCTACGCGAGCAGTACTTC.

A few counts support this clonotype. V is TRBV9 and J is TRBJ2-5; the match to TRBD2 covers 9 bases. The CDR3 totals 16 residues. J was trimmed by 5 bases and V by 3 bases; bases with no gene match: 11. Germline CDR1 and CDR2: SGDLS and YYNGEE. CDR3 DNA sequence: TGTGCCAGCAGCGCCCTGGGACTAGCAGTTGGGGAGACCCAGTACTTC. Protein product: CASSALGLAVGETQYF.

This rearrangement joins TRBV20-1 to TRBJ2-5, with TRBD2 matching over 8 bases. CDR3 length equals 16 residues. Germline CDR1 is DFQATT and CDR2 is SNEGSKA (reference sequence). With 0 bases clipped from V and 4 bases from J, the junction kept 10 bases outside the gene matches. The CDR3 nucleotides are TGCAGTGCTAGAGATAGGGACGGGGGGGCCGTAGAGACCCAGTACTTC. Protein: CSARDRDGGAVETQYF.

This clonotype has just a few counts. The rearrangement links TRBV18 to TRBJ2-5, with 8 bases lining up with TRBD1. With the DNA end fitting TRBJ2-7 better, the J assignment may be wrong. CDR3 length: 16 amino acids. Germline V CDR1 and CDR2: KGHSH, LQKENI. CDR3 sequence reads: CASSPSAAGGSYEQYF. CDR3 DNA sequence: TGTGCCAGCTCACCTTCCGCGGCAGGGGGCAGTTACGAGCAGTACTTC.

CDR3 sequence reads: CASSANNYGYTF. CDR3 in DNA: TGTGCCAGCAGCGCGAATAACTATGGCTACACCTTC. This chain joins TRBV9 and TRBJ1-2; unclear D gene. Germline V gene lookup returns CDR1 SGDLS and CDR2 YYNGEE. The CDR3 is made up of 12 amino acids. Trimming stripped 3 bases from V and 1 base from J, with 4 bases between.